The clone carrying this T cell receptor (beta chain) showed up just a few times. Its antigen is still unknown. Since all of the isolated RNA was reverse transcribed, expressed TCRB transcripts were what got sequenced. Sequencing was performed with immunoSEQ multiplex PCR; in TCRdb, only in-frame clones are kept and a portion is missing. The repertoire holds a few hundred thousand clones, with approximately 16% as singletons. CDR1 is MNHNS and CDR2 is SASEGT in the germline V gene. The ends lost 6 bases at V and 8 bases at J; junction bases unmatched: 8. The CDR3 runs 14 residues. This record comes from a study of beta chain features in type 1 diabetes. Findings of the study overall: Whether HLA type influences TCRB rearrangement remained unresolved here. People with Type 1 diabetes carried modestly yet significantly shorter TCRB CDR3s in all four CD4+ subsets. Sequencing from cDNA could over-represent high-TCR-expressing cells. The VDJ junctions of type 1 diabetes patients carried fewer insertions and more deletions.

The material sequenced was naive CD4+ T cells from blood. The receptor was isolated from a man aged 25-45 years with type 1 diabetes. The chain couples TRBV6-1 to TRBJ2-1; 9 nucleotides line up with TRBD2. This CDR3 reads CASRKREDWYEQFF. The CDR3 DNA reads as TGTGCCAGCAGAAAGCGGGAGGATTGGTATGAGCAGTTCTTC.